The 14 T cell receptor beta chains below were found in one sample sequenced in a study of blood T cell repertoires in COVID-19. The table came from immunoSEQ multiplex PCR; TCRdb's copy has only in-frame clones and leaves some out. The sample yields some 240,000 clones, 80% to 90% seen once. Material for sequencing was PBMCs or T cells enriched from blood (not recorded which). The receptors were gathered from a man in his thirties or forties with acute COVID-19.

V gene TRBV19 combines with J gene TRBJ1-2; D perhaps matches TRBD1 (5 bases). CDR3 length: 17 amino acids. Looked up from germline, CDR1 is LNHDA and CDR2 is SQIVND (reference sequence). Trimming cost V 3 bases and J 2 bases, with 19 bases left between them. The CDR3 reads CASSIARGPFGNYGYTF. CDR3 in DNA: TGTGCCAGTAGTATTGCTAGGGGCCCATTCGGAAACTATGGCTACACCTTC.

This chain connects TRBV5-4 to TRBJ2-3; TRBD2 aligns across 10 bases. This CDR3 contains 17 residues. Germline V gene lookup returns CDR1 SGHNT and CDR2 YYREEE (reference sequence). V trimming: 4 bases; J trimming: 0 bases; junction bases outside the gene matches: 8. Here the CDR3 reads CASSAYTSGVSTDTQYF. Here the CDR3 DNA reads TGTGCCAGCAGCGCCTATACTAGCGGGGTTAGCACAGATACGCAGTATTTT.

This chain joins TRBV28 and TRBJ2-7, with 7 bases that match TRBD1. The CDR3 length is 18 residues. The trim removed 3 bases at V and 0 bases at J, leaving 14 bases unmatched. The germline CDR1 and CDR2 sequences are MDHEN and SYDVKM. CDR3 sequence reads: CASSLSRGFTGPSYEQYV. The CDR3 DNA reads TGTGCCAGCAGTTTGTCCAGGGGGTTCACGGGGCCCTCCTACGAGCAGTACGTC.

This chain connects TRBV12-3 or TRBV12-4 to TRBJ1-1, with D perhaps matching TRBD1 (5 bases). The length of the CDR3 is 13 residues. The V end lost 3 bases, the J end lost 6 bases, and 11 bases lay between the germline ends. Here the CDR3 reads CASSFAGIPEAFF. CDR3 nucleotides: TGTGCCAGCAGTTTTGCAGGGATCCCTGAAGCTTTCTTT.

The chain recombines TRBV11-2 with TRBJ2-5, with a weak D call TRBD2 (6 bases). Per the germline V gene, CDR1 is SGHAT and CDR2 is FQNNGV. Trimming cost V 2 bases and J 7 bases, with 17 bases left between them. CDR3 length equals 15 residues. This chain's CDR3 is CASSLLNGGEVTQYF. CDR3 sequence (DNA): TGTGCCAGCAGCTTACTTAACGGCGGGGAAGTGACCCAGTACTTC.

V gene TRBV28 combines with J gene TRBJ1-6, with TRBD1 matching 9 bases. Germline V gene data show CDR1 as MDHEN and CDR2 as SYDVKM. The CDR3 extends over 16 amino acids. Trimming at V came to 3 bases and at J to 8 bases, leaving 8 bases not matched to a gene. The CDR3 spells CASSFPDRGFDSPLHF. The CDR3 region has the DNA TGTGCCAGCAGTTTCCCCGACAGGGGGTTTGATTCACCCCTCCACTTT.

The chain joins TRBV18 to TRBJ1-2, with 7 bases aligning to TRBD1. J gave up 0 bases and V 0 bases, and 19 bases lay outside the gene matches. The CDR3 sequence is 21 residues long. Germline values: CDR1 KGHSH, CDR2 LQKENI. The CDR3 DNA is TGTGCCAGCTCACCACCACTCATCACAGGGGCCGCAAACCCAGCTAACTATGGCTACACCTTC. This encodes CASSPPLITGAANPANYGYTF.

The genes are TRBV29-1 and TRBJ2-2; D not resolved. There are 12 residues in the CDR3. Trimming took 6 bases from V and 3 from J, leaving 8 bases between them. Germline values: CDR1 SQVTM, CDR2 ANQGSEA. CDR3 sequence (DNA): TGCAGCGTCGTGTTTGACACCGGGGAGCTGTTTTTT. Translation: CSVVFDTGELFF.

This chain joins TRBV24-1 and TRBJ2-3; 8 bases match TRBD2. CDR1 KGHDR and CDR2 SFDVKD come from the germline V gene. V shed 7 bases, J shed 2 bases, and the junction held 4 bases outside the gene matches. The CDR3 spans 14 residues. The CDR3 coding sequence is TGTGCCACCAGCGGGGGGGGTTTCACAGATACGCAGTATTTT. Amino acid sequence: CATSGGGFTDTQYF.

This clone was detected only once. V gene TRBV6-1 combines with J gene TRBJ2-1, with TRBD1 identical over 9 bases. From germline, CDR1 is MNHNS and CDR2 SASEGT. The CDR3 covers 17 residues. Trimming cost V 4 bases and J 3 bases; bases outside gene matches: 10. CDR3 in DNA: TGTGCCAGCAGTGGCCAGGATGGGACAGGGTTCTACAATGAGCAGTTCTTC. The encoded protein is CASSGQDGTGFYNEQFF.

The chain couples TRBV19 to TRBJ2-7; 9 bases map to TRBD2. There are 13 residues in the CDR3. The germline CDR1 and CDR2 sequences are LNHDA and SQIVND (reference sequence). J was trimmed by 3 bases and V by 5 bases; bases with no gene match: 2. The CDR3 reads CASSVSGGYEQYV. The CDR3 DNA is TGTGCCAGTAGTGTTAGCGGGGGCTACGAGCAGTACGTC.

The genes are TRBV15 and TRBJ2-1; the match to TRBD2 covers 14 bases. Unmatched junction bases numbered 1, after V lost 3 bases and J lost 6 bases. Germline V gives CDR1 LNHNV, CDR2 YYDKDF (reference sequence). The CDR3 has 15 amino acids. The CDR3 region is CATSRTSGGANEQFF. DNA of the CDR3: TGTGCCACCAGCAGGACTAGCGGGGGGGCCAATGAGCAGTTCTTC.

The chain carries TRBV6-5 and TRBJ1-5; 7 positions agree with TRBD1. The CDR3 contains 13 residues. Germline values: CDR1 MNHEY, CDR2 SVGAGI. With 8 bases clipped from V and 6 bases from J, the junction kept 7 bases outside the gene matches. CDR3 sequence reads: CASRKGASQPQHF. CDR3 sequence (DNA): TGTGCCAGCCGGAAGGGGGCGAGTCAGCCCCAGCATTTT.

Here the CDR3 reads CASSASILVEGYTF. In DNA, the CDR3 is TGTGCCAGCAGCGCCTCGATCCTGGTTGAGGGCTACACCTTC. The rearrangement joins TRBV9 to TRBJ1-2, with no clear D. This CDR3 is built from 14 residues. Per germline, CDR1 SGDLS and CDR2 YYNGEE. The ends were cut back, 3 bases at V and 8 bases at J, with 17 bases in the middle. The whole variable domain, filled in from reference TRBV9 and TRBJ1-2, reads DSGVTQTPKHLITATGQRVTLRCSPRSGDLSVYWYQQSLDQGLQFLIQYYNGEERAKGNILERFSAQQFPDLHSELNLSSLELGDSALYFCASSASILVEGYTFGSGTRLTVV.